The 11 T cell receptor beta chains in this list originate from one sample, sequenced in a study of PD-L1 blockade in urothelial cancer. Assay: immunoSEQ multiplex PCR; the TCRdb copy retains only in-frame clones and omits some. The sample carries some 45,000 clones, roughly 88% recorded once. Time point defined: pretreatment peripheral blood. Sequenced material: PBMCs, taken around atezolizumab (anti-PD-L1) treatment. Every receptor here comes from a donor at least 40 years old with urothelial cancer.

V and J are TRBV29-1 and TRBJ2-3; 13 positions match TRBD2. Germline V gene lookup returns CDR1 SQVTM and CDR2 ANQGSEA. With 6 bases clipped from V and 4 bases from J, the junction kept 4 bases outside the gene matches. The CDR3 has 14 amino acids. The CDR3 sequence is CSVTGLAGPDTQYF. Written as DNA, the CDR3 is TGCAGCGTAACGGGACTAGCGGGACCAGATACGCAGTATTTT.

The genes are TRBV2 and TRBJ2-3; weak D call: TRBD2 (5 bases). The germline gives CDR1 SNHLY, CDR2 FYNNEI. V was clipped by 3 bases and J by 0 bases, with 16 bases between them. This CDR3 has 17 amino acids. CDR3 loop: CASSEPEFSASTDTQYF. The CDR3 coding sequence is TGTGCCAGCAGTGAGCCTGAGTTTAGCGCAAGCACAGATACGCAGTATTTT.

The chain is built from TRBV7-2 and TRBJ2-1; 7 bases match TRBD1. This CDR3 is built from 15 residues. The germline V gene has CDR1 SGHTA and CDR2 FQGNSA. With V trimmed by 2 bases and J by 6 bases, 7 bases remained unmatched. The CDR3: CASSLWLGGSNEQFF. DNA for the CDR3: TGTGCCAGCAGCTTATGGCTAGGGGGCTCCAATGAGCAGTTCTTC.

The chain links TRBV2 to TRBJ1-2; the D gene is possibly TRBD1 (5 bases). There are 14 residues in the CDR3. With 2 bases removed from V and 8 bases from J, the gap between germline ends came to 15 bases. Looked up from germline, CDR1 is SNHLY and CDR2 is FYNNEI. The CDR3 DNA follows: TGTGCCAGCAGTGAATCTGGGGCCCCCATGGGCTACACCTTC. This encodes CASSESGAPMGYTF.

In its sample, this clone was seen once. The chain links TRBV10-3 to TRBJ2-7; 7 bases map to TRBD1. Germline V gene data show CDR1 as ENHRY and CDR2 as SYGVKD. After removal of 8 bases from V and 3 bases from J, the junction contained 7 bases not matched to a gene. The CDR3 extends over 13 amino acids. The CDR3 sequence is CAILVAGGYEQYF. CDR3 nucleotide sequence: TGTGCCATCTTAGTAGCAGGGGGCTACGAGCAGTACTTC.

The genes are TRBV9 and TRBJ2-5, with D uncertain. Per germline, CDR1 SGDLS and CDR2 YYNGEE. This CDR3 is 13 amino acids long. V lost 7 bases to trimming and J lost 1 base, with 11 bases between them. Written as DNA, the CDR3 is TGTGCCAGCGCCGCGAGCCCCCAAGAGACCCAGTACTTC. This codes for CASAASPQETQYF.

The CDR3 loop reads CASSQGQGAGRANQPQHF. In DNA form, the CDR3 reads TGCGCCAGCAGCCAGGGACAGGGGGCCGGGCGGGCCAATCAGCCCCAGCATTTT. This chain uses TRBV4-1 with TRBJ1-5; 12 bases agree with TRBD1. V gave up 3 bases and J gave up 3 bases; unmatched junction bases: 9. The CDR3 is made up of 18 amino acids. The germline gives CDR1 MGHRA, CDR2 YSYEKL.

This clone has a handful of counts. The gene calls are TRBV7-9 and TRBJ2-2; weak D call: TRBD2 (6 bases). Trimming left V 3 bases short and J 10 bases short, with 18 bases between. CDR1 SEHNR and CDR2 FQNEAQ come from the germline V gene (reference sequence). The CDR3 is made up of 15 amino acids. CDR3 sequence reads: CASSLGGGSSEELFF. DNA of the CDR3: TGTGCCAGCAGCTTGGGGGGAGGCTCTTCAGAGGAGCTGTTTTTT.

The chain combines TRBV11-2 with TRBJ2-7; TRBD2 might be the D (7 bases). Germline V gene lookup returns CDR1 SGHAT and CDR2 FQNNGV. This CDR3 is 12 amino acids long. The CDR3 DNA reads as TGTGTGGTGCTAGGGGGGGCTGGCGAGCAGTACTTC. Residues: CVVLGGAGEQYF.

The genes are TRBV6-6 and TRBJ2-1, with TRBD2 matching over 8 bases. After removal of 0 bases from V and 9 bases from J, the junction contained 7 bases not matched to a gene. The CDR3 is 15 residues long. CDR1 and CDR2 from the germline V gene are MNHNY and SVGAGI (reference sequence). CDR3 sequence reads: CASSYSGSGIFEQFF. DNA for the CDR3: TGTGCCAGCAGTTACTCTGGTAGCGGGATCTTTGAGCAGTTCTTC.

The chain links TRBV18 to TRBJ2-2; D ambiguous. This CDR3 has 15 amino acids. V gave up 3 bases and J gave up 1 base, with 9 bases separating them. The germline gives CDR1 KGHSH, CDR2 LQKENI. Here the CDR3 DNA reads TGTGCCAGCTCACCCACGCGACAGAACACCGGGGAGCTGTTTTTT. Protein product: CASSPTRQNTGELFF.